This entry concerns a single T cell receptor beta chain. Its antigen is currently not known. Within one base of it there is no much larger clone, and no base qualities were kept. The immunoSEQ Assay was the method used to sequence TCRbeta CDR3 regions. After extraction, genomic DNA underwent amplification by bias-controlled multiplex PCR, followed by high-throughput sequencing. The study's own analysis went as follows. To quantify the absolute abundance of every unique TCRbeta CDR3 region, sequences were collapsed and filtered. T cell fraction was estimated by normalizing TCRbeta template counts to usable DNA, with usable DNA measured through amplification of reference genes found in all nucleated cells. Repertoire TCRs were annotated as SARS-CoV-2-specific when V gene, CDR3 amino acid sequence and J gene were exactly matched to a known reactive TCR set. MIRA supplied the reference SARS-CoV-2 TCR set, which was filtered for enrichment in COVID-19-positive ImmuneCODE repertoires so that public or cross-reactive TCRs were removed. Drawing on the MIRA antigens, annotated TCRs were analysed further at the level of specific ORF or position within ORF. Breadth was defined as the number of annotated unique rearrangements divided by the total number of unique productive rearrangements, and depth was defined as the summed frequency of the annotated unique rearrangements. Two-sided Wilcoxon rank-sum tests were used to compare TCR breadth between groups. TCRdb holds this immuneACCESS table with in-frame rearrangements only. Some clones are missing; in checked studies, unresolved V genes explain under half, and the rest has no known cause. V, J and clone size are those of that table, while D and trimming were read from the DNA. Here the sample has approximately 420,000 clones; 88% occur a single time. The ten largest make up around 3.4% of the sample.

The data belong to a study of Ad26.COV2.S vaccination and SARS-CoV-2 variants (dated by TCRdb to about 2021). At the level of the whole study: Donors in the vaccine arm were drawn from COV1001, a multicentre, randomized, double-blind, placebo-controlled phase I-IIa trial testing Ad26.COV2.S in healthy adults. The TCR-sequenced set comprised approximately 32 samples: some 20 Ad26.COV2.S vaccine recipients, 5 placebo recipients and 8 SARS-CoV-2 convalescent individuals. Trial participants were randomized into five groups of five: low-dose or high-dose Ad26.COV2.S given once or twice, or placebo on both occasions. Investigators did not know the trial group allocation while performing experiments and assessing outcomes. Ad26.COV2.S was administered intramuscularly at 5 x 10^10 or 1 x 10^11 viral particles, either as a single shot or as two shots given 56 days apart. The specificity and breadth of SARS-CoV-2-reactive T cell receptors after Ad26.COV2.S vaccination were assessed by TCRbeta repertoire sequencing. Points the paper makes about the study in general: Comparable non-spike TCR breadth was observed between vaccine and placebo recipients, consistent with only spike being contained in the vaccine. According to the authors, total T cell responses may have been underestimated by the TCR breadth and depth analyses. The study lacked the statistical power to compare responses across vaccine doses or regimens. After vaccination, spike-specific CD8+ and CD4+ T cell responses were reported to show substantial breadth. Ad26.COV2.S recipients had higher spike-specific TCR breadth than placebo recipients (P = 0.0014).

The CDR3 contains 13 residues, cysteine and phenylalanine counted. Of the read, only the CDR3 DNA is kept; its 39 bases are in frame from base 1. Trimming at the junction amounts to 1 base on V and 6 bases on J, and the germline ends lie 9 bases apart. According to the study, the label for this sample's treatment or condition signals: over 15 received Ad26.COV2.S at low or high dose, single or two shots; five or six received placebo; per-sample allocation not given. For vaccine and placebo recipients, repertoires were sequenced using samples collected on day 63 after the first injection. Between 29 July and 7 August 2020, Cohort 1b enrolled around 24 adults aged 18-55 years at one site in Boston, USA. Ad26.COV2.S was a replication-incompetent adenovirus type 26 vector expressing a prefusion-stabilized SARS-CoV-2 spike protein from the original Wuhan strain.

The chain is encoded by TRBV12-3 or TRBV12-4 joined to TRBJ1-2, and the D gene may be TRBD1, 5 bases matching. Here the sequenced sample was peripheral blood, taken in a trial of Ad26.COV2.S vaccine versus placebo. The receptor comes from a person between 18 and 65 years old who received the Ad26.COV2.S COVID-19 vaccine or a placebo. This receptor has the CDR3 CASSLGRADGYTF. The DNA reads TGTGCCAGCAGTTTAGGCAGGGCGGATGGCTACACCTTC.